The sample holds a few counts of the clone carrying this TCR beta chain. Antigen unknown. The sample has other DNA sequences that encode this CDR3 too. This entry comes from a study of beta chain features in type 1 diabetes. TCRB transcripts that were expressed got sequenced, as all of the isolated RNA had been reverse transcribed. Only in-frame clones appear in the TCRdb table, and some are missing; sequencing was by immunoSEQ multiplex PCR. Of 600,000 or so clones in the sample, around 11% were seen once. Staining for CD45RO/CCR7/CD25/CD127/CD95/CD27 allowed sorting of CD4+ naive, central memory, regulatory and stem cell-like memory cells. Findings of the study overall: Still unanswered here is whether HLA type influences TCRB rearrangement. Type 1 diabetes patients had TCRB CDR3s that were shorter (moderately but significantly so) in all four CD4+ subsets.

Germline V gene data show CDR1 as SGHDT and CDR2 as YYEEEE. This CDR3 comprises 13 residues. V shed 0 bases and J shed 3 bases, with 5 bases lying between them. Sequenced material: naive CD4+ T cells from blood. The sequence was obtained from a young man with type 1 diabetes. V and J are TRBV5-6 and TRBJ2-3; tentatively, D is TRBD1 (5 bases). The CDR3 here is CASSLAGTDTQYF. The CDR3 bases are TGTGCCAGCAGCTTGGCAGGGACAGATACGCAGTATTTT.